This TCR beta chain was sequenced for a study of cytomegalovirus exposure and HLA in healthy donors. Study observations and caveats: One cluster of highly shared sequence variants probably arose as a sequencing artifact. Investigators reported around 150 TCR beta chains as tied to cytomegalovirus. Productive status was seen about 90% or about 30% of the time for most TCR beta V segments in an earlier analysis.

For this clone: What it recognizes is unknown.

It was with 60 Vbeta and 13 Jbeta primers that the PCR ran. Sequencing used immunoSEQ multiplex PCR; TCRdb keeps in-frame clones, though not all of them. This table has 150,000 to 200,000 clones, almost 80% appearing once. J lost 2 bases, V lost 4 bases, and 6 bases had no gene match. The CDR3 is 15 residues long. The germline gives CDR1 SGHRS, CDR2 YFSETQ. This clonotype was obtained from a woman in her fifties or sixties in good health and CMV-seropositive. Sequenced input: PBMCs. This chain joins TRBV5-1 and TRBJ1-2; 9 positions match TRBD1. CDR3 amino acids: CASSPGGTGNYGYTF. In nucleotides, the CDR3 is TGCGCCAGCAGCCCAGGGGGGACAGGGAACTATGGCTACACCTTC.